The TCR beta chain described here comes from a study of cytotoxic CD8 clonotypes in ibrutinib-treated CLL. Study-level points and caveats: Different sampling times were used for sustained-remission and progressing patients.

Remarks on this clone: Its antigen is currently unknown.

Sequencing used immunoSEQ multiplex PCR; TCRdb keeps in-frame clones, though not all of them. The sample holds about 39,000 clones; about 65% are singletons and the top ten take more than 6%. The V end lost 5 bases, the J end lost 5 bases, and 12 bases lay between the germline ends. The CDR3 totals 13 residues. CDR1 is SGHTA, CDR2 FQGTGA, per germline. V is TRBV7-3 and J is TRBJ1-2; the D gene is possibly TRBD1 (5 bases). The receptor's source is a human donor with chronic lymphocytic leukemia. This material consisted of PBMCs, taken at disease progression, from a patient treated with ibrutinib. This CDR3 reads CASSQPGGYGYTF. The CDR3 bases are TGTGCCAGCAGCCAACCGGGGGGTTATGGCTACACCTTC. The variable domain in full, completed from reference TRBV7-3 and TRBJ1-2, reads GAGVSQTPSNKVTEKGKYVELRCDPISGHTALYWYRQSLGQGPEFLIYFQGTGAADDSGLPNDRFFAVRPEGSVSTLKIQRTERGDSAVYLCASSQPGGYGYTFGSGTRLTVV.